A single T cell receptor (beta chain) is shown here with its context. The sample is drawn from a study of control samples from healthy donors and cancer patients. Trimming removed 6 bases from V and 9 bases from J; junction bases left unmatched: 12. CDR1 and CDR2 (germline): SGHTS, YDEGEE. The CDR3 loop spans 14 amino acids. The protocol was immunoSEQ multiplex PCR, while the TCRdb copy is restricted to in-frame clones and leaves out a portion. Of about 120,000 clones in the sample, 80% to 90% were seen once. The TCR originated in a woman between 45 and 60 years old with colorectal cancer. The rearrangement uses TRBV5-8 and TRBJ2-1, with TRBD2 matching over 7 bases. The sequencing input was PBMCs. CDR3 protein: CASIGRNPPLEQFF. The CDR3, as DNA: TGTGCCAGCATCGGGAGGAATCCCCCCCTTGAGCAGTTCTTC.